This TCR beta chain was captured by sequencing in a study of shared clonotypes between healthy human individuals. It was at deep level that the assay was run. Per sorted-subset replicate PCR, input was approximately 0.2 ug DNA, representing around 29,000 T cell genomes. Authors' methods: Junction-only sequences produced by ImmunoSEQ had no quality scores, so filtering differed. TCRdb's copy holds only in-frame clones and misses some; the assay was immunoSEQ multiplex PCR. V and J calls and clone size follow that table, whereas D and trimming were derived from the DNA. The sample yields about 2.5 million clones, 85% to 95% seen once. The germline CDR1 and CDR2 sequences are SGHDT and YYEEEE. This CDR3 region has 15 residues. V shed 0 bases and J shed 1 base, with 11 bases lying between them. About this clone: Antigen: not known.

General study points: Specimens sampled were limited to blood, with tissue repertoires likely differing.

The sequenced sample consisted of naive CD4+ T cells from PBMCs. Subset defined: CD45RA+ positively selected. The chain carries TRBV5-6 and TRBJ2-7; D unresolved. The clonotype originates from a man between 18 and 29 years old in good health. Some clones in this sample may be carry-over from other donors' samples. CDR3 sequence (DNA): TGTGCCAGCAGCTTGGATGGGCTACTTTCCTACGAGCAGTACTTC. Protein sequence: CASSLDGLLSYEQYF. The entire variable domain, with the rest obtained from reference TRBV5-6 and TRBJ2-7, is as follows: DAGVTQSPTHLIKTRGQQVTLRCSPKSGHDTVSWYQQALGQGPQFIFQYYEEEERQRGNFPDRFSGHQFPNYSSELNVNALLLGDSALYLCASSLDGLLSYEQYFGPGTRLTVT.